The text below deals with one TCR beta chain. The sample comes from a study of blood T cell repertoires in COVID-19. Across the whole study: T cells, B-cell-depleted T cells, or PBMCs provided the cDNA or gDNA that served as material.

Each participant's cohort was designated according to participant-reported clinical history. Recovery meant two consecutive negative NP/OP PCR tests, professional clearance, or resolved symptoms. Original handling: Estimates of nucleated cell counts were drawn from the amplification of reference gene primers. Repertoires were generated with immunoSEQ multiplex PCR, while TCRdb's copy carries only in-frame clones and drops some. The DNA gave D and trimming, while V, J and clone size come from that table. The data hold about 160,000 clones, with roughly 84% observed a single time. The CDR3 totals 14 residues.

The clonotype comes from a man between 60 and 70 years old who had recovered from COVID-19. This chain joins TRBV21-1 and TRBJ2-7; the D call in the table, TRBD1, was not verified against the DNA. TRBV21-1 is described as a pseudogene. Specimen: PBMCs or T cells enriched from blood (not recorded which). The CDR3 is CASSATGGSYEQYF. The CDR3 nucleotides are TGTGCCAGCAGCGCTACAGGGGGGAGCTACGAGCAGTACTTC.